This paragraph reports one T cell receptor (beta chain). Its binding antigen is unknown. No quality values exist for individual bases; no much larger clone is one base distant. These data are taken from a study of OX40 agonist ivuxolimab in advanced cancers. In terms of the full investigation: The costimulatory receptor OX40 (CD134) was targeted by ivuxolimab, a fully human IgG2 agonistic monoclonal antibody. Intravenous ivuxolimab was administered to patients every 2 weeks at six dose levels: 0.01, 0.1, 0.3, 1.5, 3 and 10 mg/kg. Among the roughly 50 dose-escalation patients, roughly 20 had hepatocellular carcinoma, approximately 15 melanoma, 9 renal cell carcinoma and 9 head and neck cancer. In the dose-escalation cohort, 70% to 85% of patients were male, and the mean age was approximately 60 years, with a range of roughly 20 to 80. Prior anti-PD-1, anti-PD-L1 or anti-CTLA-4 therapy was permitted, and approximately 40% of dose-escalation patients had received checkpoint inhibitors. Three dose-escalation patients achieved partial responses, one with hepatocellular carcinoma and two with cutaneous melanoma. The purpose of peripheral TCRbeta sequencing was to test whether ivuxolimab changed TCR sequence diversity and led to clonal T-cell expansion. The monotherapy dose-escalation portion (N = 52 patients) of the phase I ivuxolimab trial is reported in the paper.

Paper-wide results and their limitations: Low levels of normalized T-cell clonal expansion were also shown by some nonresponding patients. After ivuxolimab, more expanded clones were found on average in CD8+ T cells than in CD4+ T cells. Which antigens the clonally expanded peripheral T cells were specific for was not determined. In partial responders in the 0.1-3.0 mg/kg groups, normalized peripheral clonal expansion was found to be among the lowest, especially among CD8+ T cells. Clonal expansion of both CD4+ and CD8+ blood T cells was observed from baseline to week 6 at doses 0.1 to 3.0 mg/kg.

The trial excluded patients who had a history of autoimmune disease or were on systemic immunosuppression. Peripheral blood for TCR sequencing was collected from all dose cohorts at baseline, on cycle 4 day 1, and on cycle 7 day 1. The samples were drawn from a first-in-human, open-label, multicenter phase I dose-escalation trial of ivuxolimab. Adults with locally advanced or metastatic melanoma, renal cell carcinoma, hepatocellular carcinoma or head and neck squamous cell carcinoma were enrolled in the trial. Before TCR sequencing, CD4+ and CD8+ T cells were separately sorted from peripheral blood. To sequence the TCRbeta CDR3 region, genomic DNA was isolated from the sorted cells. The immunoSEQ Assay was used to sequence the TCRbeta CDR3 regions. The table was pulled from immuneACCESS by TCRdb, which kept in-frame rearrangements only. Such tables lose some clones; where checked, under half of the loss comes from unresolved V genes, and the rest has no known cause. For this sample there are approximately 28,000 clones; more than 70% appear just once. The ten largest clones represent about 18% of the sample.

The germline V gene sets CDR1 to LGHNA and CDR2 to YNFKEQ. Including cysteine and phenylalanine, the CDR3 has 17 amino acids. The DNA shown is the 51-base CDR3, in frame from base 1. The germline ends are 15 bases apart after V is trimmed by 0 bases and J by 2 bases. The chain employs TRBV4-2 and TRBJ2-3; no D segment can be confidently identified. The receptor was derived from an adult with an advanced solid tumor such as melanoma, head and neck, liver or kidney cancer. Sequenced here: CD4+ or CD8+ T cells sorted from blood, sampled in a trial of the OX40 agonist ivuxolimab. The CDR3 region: CASSQDLAAGVTDTQYF. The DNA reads TGTGCCAGCAGCCAAGATCTCGCCGCCGGAGTCACAGATACGCAGTATTTT.